Below are 17 T cell receptor beta chains sequenced from a single sample in a study of T cells in Graves' hyperthyroidism and ophthalmopathy. The source material, RNA transcripts, was used to amplify TCR beta CDR3 regions. RT-PCR in the first round (using the HTBI primer set) targeted the TCR CDR3. TCRdb called the multiplex PCR reads again in MiXCR, with one record for every CDR3 protein. The repertoire holds around 450,000 distinct CDR3 sequences, with 15% to 19% as singletons. The sequencing input was blood. The receptors were sampled from a woman aged 18 to 35 with Graves' hyperthyroidism.

This clonotype appeared many times. The gene calls are TRBV3-1 and TRBJ2-7, with 8 bases that match TRBD1. The V gene end was trimmed by 4 bases and the J gene end by 2 bases; junction bases not matched to a gene: 7. The CDR3 extends over 15 amino acids. Germline values: CDR1 LGHDT, CDR2 YNNKEL (reference sequence). The chain's CDR3 is CASSPRDRIPYEQYF. CDR3 DNA: TGTGCCAGCAGCCCCCGGGACAGGATTCCCTACGAGCAGTACTTC.

The chain has TRBV3-1 and TRBJ2-7, with 15 positions matching TRBD2. The CDR3 has 19 amino acids. With 0 bases clipped from V and 4 bases from J, the junction kept 10 bases outside the gene matches. Germline CDR1 and CDR2: LGHDT and YNNKEL (reference sequence). For the CDR3, the DNA is TGTGCCAGCAGCCAAGATTTCGTGGGACTAGCGGGAGGAAGGTACGAGCAGTACTTC. Its protein is CASSQDFVGLAGGRYEQYF.

The table lists this clonotype with a count of one. The genes are TRBV7-2 and TRBJ2-5; 14 bases match TRBD2. The CDR3 covers 18 residues. CDR1 and CDR2 (germline): SGHTA, FQGNSA. Trimming cost V 5 bases and J 2 bases; bases outside gene matches: 10. CDR3: CASSPGGLAGVEQETQYF. The CDR3 bases are TGTGCCAGCAGCCCGGGGGGACTAGCGGGGGTAGAACAAGAGACCCAGTACTTC. The full variable domain, completed using reference TRBV7-2 and TRBJ2-5, is GAGVSQSPSNKVTEKGKDVELRCDPISGHTALYWYRQSLGQGLEFLIYFQGNSAPDKSGLPSDRFSAERTGGSVSTLTIQRTQQEDSAVYLCASSPGGLAGVEQETQYFGPGTRLLVL.

The chain employs TRBV4-2 and TRBJ2-3; 8 bases fit TRBD2. Germline loops: CDR1 LGHNA, CDR2 YNFKEQ. This CDR3 spans 16 amino acids. Losses at the gene ends were 4 bases for V and 2 bases for J; bases not matched to a gene: 8. This chain's CDR3 is CASSRQREKFTDTQYF. The CDR3 coding sequence is TGTGCCAGCAGCCGCCAGCGGGAGAAATTCACAGATACGCAGTATTTT.

Many counts were recorded for this clonotype. The chain uses TRBV30 and TRBJ2-7, with D tentatively TRBD2 (6 bases). V was cut by 0 bases and J by 2 bases, with 11 bases left in between. This CDR3 is built from 14 residues. Germline CDR1 GTSNPN, CDR2 SVGIG (reference sequence). DNA for the CDR3: TGTGCCTGGAGTGTTGGGGGGATCGCCTACGAGCAGTACTTC. Its protein is CAWSVGGIAYEQYF.

This rearrangement joins TRBV4-1 to TRBJ2-5; 13 nucleotides agree with TRBD2. Per the germline V gene, CDR1 is MGHRA and CDR2 is YSYEKL. This CDR3 contains 16 residues. V was clipped by 4 bases and J by 4 bases; unmatched bases: 6. The CDR3 DNA is TGCGCCAGCAGCCCCCGGACTAGCGGGAGTGGAGAGACCCAGTACTTC. As protein: CASSPRTSGSGETQYF.

The sample holds many counts of this clonotype. In DNA, the CDR3 is TGCAGTGCTGGGCGACTAGCCAGAGATACGCAGTATTTT. It translates to CSAGRLARDTQYF. The chain uses TRBV20-1 and TRBJ2-3, with TRBD2 identical over 7 bases. V lost 5 bases and J lost 5; bases outside the gene matches: 7. The CDR3 sequence is 13 residues long. Per germline, CDR1 DFQATT and CDR2 SNEGSKA (reference sequence).

Here the CDR3 DNA reads TGTGCCAGCAGAGGTTTCACAGATACGCAGTATTTT. Protein sequence: CASRGFTDTQYF. This rearrangement joins TRBV2 to TRBJ2-3; D uncertain. The CDR3 has 12 amino acids. Germline V gene data show CDR1 as SNHLY and CDR2 as FYNNEI. Trimming shortened V by 6 bases and J by 2 bases, and 6 bases separated the two germline ends. Together with reference TRBV2 and TRBJ2-3, the CDR3 gives the full variable domain: EPEVTQTPSHQVTQMGQEVILRCVPISNHLYFYWYRQILGQKVEFLVSFYNNEISEKSEIFDDQFSVERPDGSNFTLKIRSTKLEDSAMYFCASRGFTDTQYFGPGTRLTVL.

This clonotype was detected many times. The genes are TRBV7-6 and TRBJ2-7; 7 bases match TRBD2. Germline V gene lookup returns CDR1 SGHVS and CDR2 FNYEAQ. The CDR3 covers 14 residues. The J segment lost 2 bases and the V segment lost 5 bases, leaving 6 bases of the junction unmatched. CDR3 region: CASSPASGAYEQYF. The DNA of the CDR3 is TGTGCCAGCAGCCCGGCGAGCGGGGCCTACGAGCAGTACTTC. Full variable domain (remainder filled in from reference TRBV7-6 and TRBJ2-7): GAGVSQSPRYKVTKRGQDVALRCDPISGHVSLYWYRQALGQGPEFLTYFNYEAQQDKSGLPNDRFSAERPEGSISTLTIQRTEQRDSAMYRCASSPASGAYEQYFGPGTRLTVT.

In its sample, this clonotype ranks as medium-sized. The chain recombines TRBV7-9 with TRBJ1-2, with 10 bases fitting TRBD1. The CDR3 covers 12 residues. V lost 3 bases, J lost 8 bases, and 0 bases stayed unmatched. Per the germline V gene, CDR1 is SEHNR and CDR2 is FQNEAQ (reference sequence). CDR3 nucleotide sequence: TGTGCCAGCAGCTTGACAGGGGGCGGCTACACCTTC. This codes for CASSLTGGGYTF.

This clonotype was recorded many times. The chain employs TRBV27 and TRBJ2-3; perhaps D is TRBD1 or TRBD2 (5 bases each). Trimming pared 4 bases from V and 3 bases from J, leaving 14 bases between. Germline CDR1 and CDR2: MNHEY and SMNVEV (reference sequence). The CDR3 covers 15 residues. The CDR3 sequence is CASSSWDRLTDTQYF. The CDR3 region has the DNA TGTGCCAGCAGTTCCTGGGACCGATTAACAGATACGCAGTATTTT.

V gene TRBV6-1 combines with J gene TRBJ1-1; maybe TRBD1 (5 bases). Germline V gene data show CDR1 as MNHNS and CDR2 as SASEGT. The V end lost 4 bases, the J end lost 8 bases, and 8 bases lay between the germline ends. The CDR3 totals 11 residues. CDR3 protein: CASSVGAEAFF. The CDR3 DNA sequence: TGTGCCAGCAGTGTAGGGGCCGAAGCTTTCTTT.

In its sample, this clonotype was seen many times. The rearrangement uses TRBV12-3 or TRBV12-4 and TRBJ2-7, with D possibly TRBD2 on 6 matching bases. The CDR3 has 13 amino acids. Trimming cost V 7 bases and J 0 bases, with 10 bases left between them. The CDR3 protein is CASKAGSSYEQYF. CDR3 nucleotide sequence: TGTGCCAGCAAGGCGGGGAGCTCCTACGAGCAGTACTTC.

This clonotype was counted many times. The CDR3: CASSSRGPTSGAQYF. The CDR3 nucleotides read TGTGCCAGCAGCTCGAGAGGACCAACTAGCGGGGCCCAGTACTTC. This chain links TRBV7-2 with TRBJ2-5; TRBD2 matches at 10 bases. Trimming at V came to 4 bases and at J to 9 bases, leaving 11 bases not matched to a gene. CDR1 is SGHTA, CDR2 FQGNSA, per germline. This CDR3 is 15 amino acids long.

The chain couples TRBV6-1 to TRBJ1-2; 8 bases are shared with TRBD1. The germline CDR1 and CDR2 sequences are MNHNS and SASEGT. Trimming at V came to 5 bases and at J to 8 bases, leaving 10 bases not matched to a gene. This CDR3 contains 14 residues. CDR3 in amino acids: CASSHRGGAGGYTF. The CDR3 bases are TGTGCCAGCAGTCACAGGGGGGGCGCGGGAGGCTACACCTTC.

This clonotype showed up many times. The V and J genes are TRBV27 and TRBJ1-5, with no clear D. The germline gives CDR1 MNHEY, CDR2 SMNVEV (reference sequence). V was clipped by 6 bases and J by 0 bases, with 9 bases between them. The CDR3 is made up of 14 amino acids. The CDR3 here is CASRTGYSNQPQHF. The CDR3 nucleotides read TGTGCCAGCAGGACGGGGTATAGCAATCAGCCCCAGCATTTT.

This clonotype was recorded many times. This chain connects TRBV6-4 to TRBJ1-5, with D tentatively TRBD1 (5 bases). Trimming removed 0 bases from V and 2 bases from J, with 11 bases in between. The CDR3 spans 16 residues. CDR1 is MRHNA, CDR2 SNTAGT, per germline. The CDR3 coding sequence is TGTGCCAGCAGTGACTCAGGGACGAAGGGCAATCAGCCCCAGCATTTT. This gives the protein CASSDSGTKGNQPQHF.